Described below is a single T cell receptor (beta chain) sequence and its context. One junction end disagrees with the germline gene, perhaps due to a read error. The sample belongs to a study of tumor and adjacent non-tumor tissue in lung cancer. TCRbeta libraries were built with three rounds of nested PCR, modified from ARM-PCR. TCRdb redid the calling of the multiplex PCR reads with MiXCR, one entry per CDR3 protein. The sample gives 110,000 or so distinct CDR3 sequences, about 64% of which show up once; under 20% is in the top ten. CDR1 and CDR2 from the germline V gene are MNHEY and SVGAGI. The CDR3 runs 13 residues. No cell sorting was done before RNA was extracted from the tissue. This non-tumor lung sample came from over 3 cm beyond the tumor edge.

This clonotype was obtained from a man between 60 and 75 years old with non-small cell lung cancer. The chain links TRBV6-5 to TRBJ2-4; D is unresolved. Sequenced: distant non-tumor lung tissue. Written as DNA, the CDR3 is TGTGCCAGCATCCCCTCCTTGGGGAACATTCAGCACTTC. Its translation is CASIPSLGNIQHF.